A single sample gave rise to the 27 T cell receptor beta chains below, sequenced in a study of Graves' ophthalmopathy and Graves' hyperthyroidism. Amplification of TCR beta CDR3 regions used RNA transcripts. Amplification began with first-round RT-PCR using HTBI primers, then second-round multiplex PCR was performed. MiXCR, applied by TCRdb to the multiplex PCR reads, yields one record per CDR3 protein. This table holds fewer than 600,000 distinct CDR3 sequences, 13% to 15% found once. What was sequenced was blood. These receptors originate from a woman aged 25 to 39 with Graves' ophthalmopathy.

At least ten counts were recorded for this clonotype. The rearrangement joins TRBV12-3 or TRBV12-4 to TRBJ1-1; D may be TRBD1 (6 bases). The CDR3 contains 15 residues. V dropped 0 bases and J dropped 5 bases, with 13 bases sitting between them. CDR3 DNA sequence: TGTGCCAGCAGTTTAGCGGTGGGGCAGGGGACTGAAGCTTTCTTT. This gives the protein CASSLAVGQGTEAFF.

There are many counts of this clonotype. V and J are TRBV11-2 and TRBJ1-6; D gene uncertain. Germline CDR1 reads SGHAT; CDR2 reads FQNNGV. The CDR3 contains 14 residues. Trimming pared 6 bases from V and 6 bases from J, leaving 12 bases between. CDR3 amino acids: CASRRLSFNSPLHF. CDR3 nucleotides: TGTGCCAGCAGGAGACTTAGTTTTAATTCACCCCTCCACTTT.

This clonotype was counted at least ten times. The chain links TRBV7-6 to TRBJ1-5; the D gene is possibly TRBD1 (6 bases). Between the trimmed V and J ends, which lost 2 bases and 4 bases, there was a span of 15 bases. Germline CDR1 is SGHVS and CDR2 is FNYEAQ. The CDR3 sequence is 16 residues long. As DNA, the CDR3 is TGTGCCAGCAGCTTAAAGGGGGGAGTAGGAAATCAGCCCCAGCATTTT. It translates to CASSLKGGVGNQPQHF.

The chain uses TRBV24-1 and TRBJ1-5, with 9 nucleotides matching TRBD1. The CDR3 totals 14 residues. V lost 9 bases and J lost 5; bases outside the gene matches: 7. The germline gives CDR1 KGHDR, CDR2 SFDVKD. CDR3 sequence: CATAGDREDQPQHF. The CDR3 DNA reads TGTGCCACCGCCGGGGACAGGGAGGATCAGCCCCAGCATTTT.

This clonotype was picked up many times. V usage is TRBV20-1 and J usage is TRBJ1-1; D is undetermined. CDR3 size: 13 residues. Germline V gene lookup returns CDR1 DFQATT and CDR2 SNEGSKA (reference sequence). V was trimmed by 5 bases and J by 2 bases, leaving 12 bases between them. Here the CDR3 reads CSAARRRNTEAFF. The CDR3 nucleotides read TGCAGTGCTGCCCGGAGGAGAAACACTGAAGCTTTCTTT.

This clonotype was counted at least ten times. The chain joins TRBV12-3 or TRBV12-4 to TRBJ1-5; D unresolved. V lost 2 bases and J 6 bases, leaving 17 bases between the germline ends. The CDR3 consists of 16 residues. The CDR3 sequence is CASSLTRTAGLQPQHF. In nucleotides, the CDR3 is TGTGCCAGCAGTTTAACGAGGACCGCCGGGCTTCAGCCCCAGCATTTT.

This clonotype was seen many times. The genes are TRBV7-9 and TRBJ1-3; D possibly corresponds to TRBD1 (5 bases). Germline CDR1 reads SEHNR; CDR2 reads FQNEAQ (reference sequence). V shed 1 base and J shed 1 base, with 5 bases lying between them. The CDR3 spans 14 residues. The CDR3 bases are TGTGCCAGCAGCTTAGGGACATCTGGAAACACCATATATTTT. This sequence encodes CASSLGTSGNTIYF.

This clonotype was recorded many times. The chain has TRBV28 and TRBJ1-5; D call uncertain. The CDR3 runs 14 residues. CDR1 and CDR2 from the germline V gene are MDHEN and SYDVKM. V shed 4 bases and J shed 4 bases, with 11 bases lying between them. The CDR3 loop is CASSSRIPNQPQHF. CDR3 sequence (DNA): TGTGCCAGCAGTTCACGGATCCCTAATCAGCCCCAGCATTTT.

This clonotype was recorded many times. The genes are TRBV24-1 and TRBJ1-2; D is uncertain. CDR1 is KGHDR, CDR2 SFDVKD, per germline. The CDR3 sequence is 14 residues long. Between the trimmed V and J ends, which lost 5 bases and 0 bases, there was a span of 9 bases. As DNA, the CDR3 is TGTGCCACCAGTGTCACCGTCGCTAACTATGGCTACACCTTC. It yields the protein CATSVTVANYGYTF.

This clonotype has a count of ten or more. CDR3 nucleotides: TGTGCCATCAGTGGGGACAGGGGATCGGCTGGCTACACCTTC. Translated, it gives CAISGDRGSAGYTF. The chain couples TRBV10-3 to TRBJ1-2; 10 bases agree with TRBD1. V lost 4 bases and J lost 7; bases outside the gene matches: 6. This CDR3 is built from 14 residues. The germline gives CDR1 ENHRY, CDR2 SYGVKD.

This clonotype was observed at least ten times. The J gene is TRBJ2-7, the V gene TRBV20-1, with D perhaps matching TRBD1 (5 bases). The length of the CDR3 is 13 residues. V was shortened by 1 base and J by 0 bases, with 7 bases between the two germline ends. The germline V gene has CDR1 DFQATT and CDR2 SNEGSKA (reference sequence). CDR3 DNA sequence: TGCAGTGCTAGAGTGGACATCTCCTACGAGCAGTACTTC. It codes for CSARVDISYEQYF.

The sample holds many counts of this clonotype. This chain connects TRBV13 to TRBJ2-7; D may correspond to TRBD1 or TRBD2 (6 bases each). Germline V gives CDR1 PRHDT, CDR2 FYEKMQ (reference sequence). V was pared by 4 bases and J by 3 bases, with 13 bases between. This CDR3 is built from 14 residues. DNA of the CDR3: TGTGCCAGCAGCTCAAGACAGGACTACTACGAGCAGTACTTC. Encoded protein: CASSSRQDYYEQYF.

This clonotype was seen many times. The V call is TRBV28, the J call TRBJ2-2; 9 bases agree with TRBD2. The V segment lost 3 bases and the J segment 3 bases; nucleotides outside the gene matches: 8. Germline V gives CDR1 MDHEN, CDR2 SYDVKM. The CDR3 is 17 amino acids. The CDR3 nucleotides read TGTGCCAGCAGTTTCCCTAGCGGGATGAGGGACACCGGGGAGCTGTTTTTT. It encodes CASSFPSGMRDTGELFF.

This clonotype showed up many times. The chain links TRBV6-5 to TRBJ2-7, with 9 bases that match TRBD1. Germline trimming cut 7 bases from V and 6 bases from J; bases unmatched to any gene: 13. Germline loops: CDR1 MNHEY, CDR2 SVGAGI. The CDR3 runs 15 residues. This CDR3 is CASKFRTGVLGEQYF. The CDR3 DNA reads TGTGCCAGCAAGTTCCGGACAGGGGTTTTAGGCGAGCAGTACTTC.

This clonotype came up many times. For the CDR3, the DNA is TGTGCCAGCAGTCGAACTGGGTACGAGCAGTACTTC. Translation gives CASSRTGYEQYF. The chain couples TRBV28 to TRBJ2-7; D not certain. Per germline, CDR1 MDHEN and CDR2 SYDVKM. There are 12 residues in the CDR3. V gave up 5 bases and J gave up 4 bases, with 9 bases separating them.

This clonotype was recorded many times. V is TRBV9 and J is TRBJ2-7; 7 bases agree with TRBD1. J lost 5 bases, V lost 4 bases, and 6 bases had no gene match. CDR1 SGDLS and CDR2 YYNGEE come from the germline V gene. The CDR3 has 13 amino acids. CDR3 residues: CASSTTGANEQYF. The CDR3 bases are TGTGCCAGCAGCACAACAGGGGCAAACGAGCAGTACTTC.

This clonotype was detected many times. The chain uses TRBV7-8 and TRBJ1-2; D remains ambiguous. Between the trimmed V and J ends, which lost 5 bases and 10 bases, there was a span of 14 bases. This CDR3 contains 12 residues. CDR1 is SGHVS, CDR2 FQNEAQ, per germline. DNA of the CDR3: TGTGCCAGCAGCCCCGTTGGGCAGTCCTACACCTTC. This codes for CASSPVGQSYTF.

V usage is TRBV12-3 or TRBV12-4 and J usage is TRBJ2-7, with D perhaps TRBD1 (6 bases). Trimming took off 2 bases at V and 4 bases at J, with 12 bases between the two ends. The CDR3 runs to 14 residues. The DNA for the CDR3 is TGTGCCAGCAGTTTACAGGCAGGACAGTACGAGCAGTACTTC. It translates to CASSLQAGQYEQYF.

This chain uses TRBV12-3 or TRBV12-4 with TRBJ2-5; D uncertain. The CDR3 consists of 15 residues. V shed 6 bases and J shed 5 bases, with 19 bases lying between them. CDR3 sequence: CASSLDLRSIETQYF. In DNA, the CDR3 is TGTGCCAGCAGCCTAGACTTAAGGTCCATCGAGACCCAGTACTTC.

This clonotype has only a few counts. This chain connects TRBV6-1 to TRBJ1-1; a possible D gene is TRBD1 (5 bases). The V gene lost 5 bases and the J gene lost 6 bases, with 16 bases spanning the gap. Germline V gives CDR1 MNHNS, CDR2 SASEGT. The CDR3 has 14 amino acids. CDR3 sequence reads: CASSKIREVPEAFF. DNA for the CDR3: TGTGCCAGCAGTAAAATCAGGGAGGTTCCTGAAGCTTTCTTT.

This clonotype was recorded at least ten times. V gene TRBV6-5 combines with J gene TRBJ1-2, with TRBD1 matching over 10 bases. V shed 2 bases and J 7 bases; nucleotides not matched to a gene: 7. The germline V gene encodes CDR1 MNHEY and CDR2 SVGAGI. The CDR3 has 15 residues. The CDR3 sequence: CASSYGGQGGLGYTF. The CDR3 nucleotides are TGTGCCAGCAGTTACGGTGGACAGGGGGGTCTTGGCTACACCTTC.

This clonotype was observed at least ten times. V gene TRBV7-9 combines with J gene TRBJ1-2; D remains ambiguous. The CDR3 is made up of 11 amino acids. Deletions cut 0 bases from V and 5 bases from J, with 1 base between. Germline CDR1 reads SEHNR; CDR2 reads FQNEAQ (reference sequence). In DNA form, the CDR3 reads TGTGCCAGCAGCTTAGCGTATGGCTACACCTTC. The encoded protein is CASSLAYGYTF.

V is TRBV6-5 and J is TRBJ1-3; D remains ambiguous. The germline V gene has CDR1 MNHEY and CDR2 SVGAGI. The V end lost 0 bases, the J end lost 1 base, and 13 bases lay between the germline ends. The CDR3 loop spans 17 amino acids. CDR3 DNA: TGTGCCAGCAGTTACTCGAACGCCCTAGGTTCTGGAAACACCATATATTTT. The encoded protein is CASSYSNALGSGNTIYF.

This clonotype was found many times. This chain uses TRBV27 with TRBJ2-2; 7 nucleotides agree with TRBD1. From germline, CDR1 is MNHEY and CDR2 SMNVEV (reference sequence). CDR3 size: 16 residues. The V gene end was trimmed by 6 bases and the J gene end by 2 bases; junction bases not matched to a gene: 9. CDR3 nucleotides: TGTGCCAGCAGAGTTACCCGGACAGGCAACACCGGGGAGCTGTTTTTT. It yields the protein CASRVTRTGNTGELFF.

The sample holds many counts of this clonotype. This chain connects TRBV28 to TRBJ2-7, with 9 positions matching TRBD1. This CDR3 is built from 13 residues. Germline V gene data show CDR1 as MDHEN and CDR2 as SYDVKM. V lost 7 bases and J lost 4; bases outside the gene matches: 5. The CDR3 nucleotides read TGTGCCAGCACCGGACAGGGGTGGTACGAGCAGTACTTC. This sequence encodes CASTGQGWYEQYF.

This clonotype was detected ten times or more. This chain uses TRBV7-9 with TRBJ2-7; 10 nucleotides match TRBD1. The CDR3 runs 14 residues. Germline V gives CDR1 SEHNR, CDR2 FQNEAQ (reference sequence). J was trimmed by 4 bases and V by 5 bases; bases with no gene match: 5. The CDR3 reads CASSQPGQGYEQYF. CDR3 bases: TGTGCCAGCAGCCAACCGGGACAGGGGTACGAGCAGTACTTC.

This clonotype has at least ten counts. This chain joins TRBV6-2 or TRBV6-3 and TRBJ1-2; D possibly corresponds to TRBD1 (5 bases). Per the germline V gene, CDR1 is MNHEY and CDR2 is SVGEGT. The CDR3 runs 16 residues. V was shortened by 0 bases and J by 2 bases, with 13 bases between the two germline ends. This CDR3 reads CASSYSQDNWNYGYTF. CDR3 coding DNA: TGTGCCAGCAGTTACTCGCAGGACAACTGGAACTATGGCTACACCTTC.